Below, 18 T cell receptor beta chains from the same sample are listed, as sequenced in a study of shared clonotypes between healthy human individuals. Sequencing was performed with immunoSEQ multiplex PCR; in TCRdb, only in-frame clones are kept and a portion is missing. The table has about 580,000 clones, 98% seen once; the top ten hold approximately 0.33%. Naive CD8 isolation took CD45RO-negative cells positively selected for CCR7 and excluded terminally differentiated effector memory CD45RA+ cells. The sequenced sample consisted of naive CD8+ T cells sorted from blood. The receptors were sampled from a man aged 25 to 40 in good health.

The chain is built from TRBV7-9 and TRBJ2-1, with 8 nucleotides matching TRBD1. Looked up from germline, CDR1 is SEHNR and CDR2 is FQNEAQ (reference sequence). CDR3 length: 16 amino acids. The V gene end was trimmed by 0 bases and the J gene end by 5 bases; junction bases not matched to a gene: 6. In DNA, the CDR3 is TGTGCCAGCAGCTTAGCCGGACAGGGCCTAGACAATGAGCAGTTCTTC. Protein product: CASSLAGQGLDNEQFF. Combining the CDR3 with reference TRBV7-9 and TRBJ2-1 gives the whole variable domain DTGVSQNPRHKITKRGQNVTFRCDPISEHNRLYWYRQTLGQGPEFLTYFQNEAQLEKSRLLSDRFSAERPKGSFSTLEIQRTEQGDSAMYLCASSLAGQGLDNEQFFGPGTRLTVL.

As to this clone: Distinct nucleotide sequences in the sample also encode this CDR3. The rearrangement uses TRBV11-2 and TRBJ2-7; 7 positions agree with TRBD1. Trimming removed 1 base from V and 3 bases from J; junction bases left unmatched: 3. The CDR3 totals 14 residues. Germline CDR1 SGHAT, CDR2 FQNNGV. In DNA, the CDR3 is TGTGCCAGCAGCTTAGGGGGGACAGTCTACGAGCAGTACTTC. This translates into CASSLGGTVYEQYF.

This sequence joins TRBV29-1 and TRBJ2-3; D tentatively reads TRBD1 or TRBD2 (5 bases each). This CDR3 is 14 amino acids long. Trimming stripped 5 bases from V and 0 bases from J, with 12 bases between. The germline V gene encodes CDR1 SQVTM and CDR2 ANQGSEA. The CDR3 DNA sequence: TGCAGCGTTTACTGGGACCTAAGCACAGATACGCAGTATTTT. Amino acids: CSVYWDLSTDTQYF.

The V call is TRBV7-6, the J call TRBJ2-3; D is unresolved. Germline V CDR1 and CDR2: SGHVS, FNYEAQ. The V end lost 6 bases, the J end lost 4 bases, and 14 bases lay between the germline ends. This CDR3 is built from 14 residues. CDR3 region: CASSQALDADTQYF. The CDR3 nucleotides read TGTGCCAGCAGTCAAGCCCTAGATGCAGATACGCAGTATTTT. The full variable domain, its missing parts supplied by reference TRBV7-6 and TRBJ2-3, is GAGVSQSPRYKVTKRGQDVALRCDPISGHVSLYWYRQALGQGPEFLTYFNYEAQQDKSGLPNDRFSAERPEGSISTLTIQRTEQRDSAMYRCASSQALDADTQYFGPGTRLTVL.

The chain couples TRBV15 to TRBJ2-3; D remains ambiguous. Between the trimmed V and J ends, which lost 0 bases and 3 bases, there was a span of 13 bases. The CDR3 extends over 16 amino acids. CDR1 and CDR2 from the germline V gene are LNHNV and YYDKDF (reference sequence). The CDR3 nucleotides are TGTGCCACCAGCAGAGATTCACTACCCGGGACAGATACGCAGTATTTT. This encodes CATSRDSLPGTDTQYF.

This clone was detected once. This rearrangement joins TRBV30 to TRBJ1-5; D is perhaps TRBD1 (5 bases). The CDR3 is 14 amino acids. The V and J ends lost 2 bases and 6 bases respectively, with 14 bases between them. Per the germline V gene, CDR1 is GTSNPN and CDR2 is SVGIG (reference sequence). CDR3 amino acids: CAWSPGDGVQPQHF. In DNA form, the CDR3 reads TGTGCCTGGAGTCCTGGGGACGGTGTTCAGCCCCAGCATTTT.

The sample holds one count of this clone. CDR3: CASSLALVQPQHF. For the CDR3, the DNA is TGTGCCAGCAGCTTAGCGCTCGTCCAGCCCCAGCATTTT. The chain links TRBV7-8 to TRBJ1-5; D is unclear. Looked up from germline, CDR1 is SGHVS and CDR2 is FQNEAQ. This CDR3 spans 13 amino acids. V was shortened by 0 bases and J by 7 bases, with 7 bases between the two germline ends. Complete variable domain (other parts from reference TRBV7-8 and TRBJ1-5): GAGVSQSPRYKVAKRGQDVALRCDPISGHVSLFWYQQALGQGPEFLTYFQNEAQLDKSGLPSDRFFAERPEGSVSTLKIQRTQQEDSAVYLCASSLALVQPQHFGDGTRLSIL.

The chain combines TRBV7-6 with TRBJ2-7, with 9 bases matching TRBD1. This CDR3 region has 14 residues. V trimming: 4 bases; J trimming: 4 bases; junction bases outside the gene matches: 5. Germline loops: CDR1 SGHVS, CDR2 FNYEAQ. In DNA, the CDR3 is TGTGCCAGCAGCTCTACAGGGGGCTTGTACGAGCAGTACTTC. Encoded protein: CASSSTGGLYEQYF.

The chain carries TRBV27 and TRBJ1-2, with 8 bases fitting TRBD1. Germline V gene lookup returns CDR1 MNHEY and CDR2 SMNVEV (reference sequence). The CDR3 sequence is 13 residues long. With V trimmed by 5 bases and J by 4 bases, 3 bases remained unmatched. The CDR3 loop is CASSMTGVYGYTF. Written as DNA, the CDR3 is TGTGCCAGCAGTATGACAGGGGTCTATGGCTACACCTTC.

This chain links TRBV6-1 with TRBJ2-7; D tentatively reads TRBD1 or TRBD2 (5 bases each). Germline CDR1 MNHNS, CDR2 SASEGT. The V end was cut by 6 bases, the J end by 4 bases, with 19 bases between. CDR3 length equals 15 residues. Here the CDR3 reads CASRDSRVLSYEQYF. In nucleotides, the CDR3 is TGTGCCAGCAGGGACTCCAGGGTTTTGAGTTACGAGCAGTACTTC.

This chain uses TRBV27 with TRBJ2-5; D could derive from TRBD1 or TRBD2 (6 bases each). The CDR3 contains 16 residues. V was trimmed by 2 bases and J by 3 bases, leaving 16 bases between them. Germline V gene sequence: CDR1 MNHEY, CDR2 SMNVEV (reference sequence). The CDR3 DNA follows: TGTGCCAGCAGTTTAATTGCGGAGGAGGGGGAAGAGACCCAGTACTTC. It codes for CASSLIAEEGEETQYF.

The chain combines TRBV11-3 with TRBJ2-2; TRBD2 might be the D (6 bases). The CDR3 runs to 16 residues. The V gene's germline CDR1 is SGHNT and CDR2 YENEEA. V lost 5 bases, J lost 1 base, and 14 bases lay in between. The CDR3 region has the DNA TGTGCCAGCAGCACGTGGGAGGTGGGGAACACCGGGGAGCTGTTTTTT. Translated, it gives CASSTWEVGNTGELFF.

Here the CDR3 reads CASSLVPGRETQYF. DNA of the CDR3: TGTGCCAGCAGCTTAGTGCCGGGGAGGGAGACCCAGTACTTC. This chain uses TRBV7-9 with TRBJ2-5; D perhaps matches TRBD2 (6 bases). The germline CDR1 and CDR2 sequences are SEHNR and FQNEAQ (reference sequence). The CDR3 has 14 residues. Trimming removed 1 base from V and 5 bases from J, with 11 bases in between.

The rearrangement uses TRBV7-3 and TRBJ2-7; 10 positions agree with TRBD2. Germline V lookup: CDR1 SGHTA, CDR2 FQGTGA. V gave up 8 bases and J gave up 5 bases; unmatched junction bases: 9. This CDR3 comprises 14 residues. This CDR3 reads CASAWLAGDNEQYF. The CDR3 DNA follows: TGTGCCAGCGCTTGGCTAGCGGGAGATAACGAGCAGTACTTC.

The CDR3 nucleotides are TGTGCCAGCAGTTACAGGGGGCACGGTGAAAAACTGTTTTTT. Translated, it gives CASSYRGHGEKLFF. This sequence joins TRBV6-5 and TRBJ1-4; 7 bases line up with TRBD1. Germline V gene sequence: CDR1 MNHEY, CDR2 SVGAGI. The CDR3 consists of 14 residues. Unmatched junction bases numbered 4, after V lost 2 bases and J lost 7 bases.

V gene TRBV11-2 combines with J gene TRBJ2-7; D ambiguous. V lost 5 bases and J lost 6, with 8 bases in between. CDR1 is SGHAT, CDR2 FQNNGV, per germline. CDR3 length: 11 residues. CDR3 bases: TGTGCCAGCAGCCCCAGTGGCGAGCAGTACTTC. It is translated as CASSPSGEQYF.

J is TRBJ2-3 and V is TRBV9; TRBD1 might be the D (5 bases). The V gene lost 0 bases and the J gene lost 0 bases, with 11 bases spanning the gap. CDR3 size: 16 residues. The germline CDR1 and CDR2 sequences are SGDLS and YYNGEE. CDR3 nucleotide sequence: TGTGCCAGCAGCGTAGAATGGGGCTCTAGCACAGATACGCAGTATTTT. The encoded protein is CASSVEWGSSTDTQYF.

This chain joins TRBV4-2 and TRBJ1-4; 7 bases are a match to TRBD1. This CDR3 comprises 17 residues. Germline V gene lookup returns CDR1 LGHNA and CDR2 YNFKEQ. J was trimmed by 5 bases and V by 0 bases; bases with no gene match: 9. The CDR3 sequence: CASSQDHWDSGNEKLFF. As DNA, the CDR3 is TGTGCCAGCAGCCAAGACCATTGGGACAGTGGGAATGAAAAACTGTTTTTT.